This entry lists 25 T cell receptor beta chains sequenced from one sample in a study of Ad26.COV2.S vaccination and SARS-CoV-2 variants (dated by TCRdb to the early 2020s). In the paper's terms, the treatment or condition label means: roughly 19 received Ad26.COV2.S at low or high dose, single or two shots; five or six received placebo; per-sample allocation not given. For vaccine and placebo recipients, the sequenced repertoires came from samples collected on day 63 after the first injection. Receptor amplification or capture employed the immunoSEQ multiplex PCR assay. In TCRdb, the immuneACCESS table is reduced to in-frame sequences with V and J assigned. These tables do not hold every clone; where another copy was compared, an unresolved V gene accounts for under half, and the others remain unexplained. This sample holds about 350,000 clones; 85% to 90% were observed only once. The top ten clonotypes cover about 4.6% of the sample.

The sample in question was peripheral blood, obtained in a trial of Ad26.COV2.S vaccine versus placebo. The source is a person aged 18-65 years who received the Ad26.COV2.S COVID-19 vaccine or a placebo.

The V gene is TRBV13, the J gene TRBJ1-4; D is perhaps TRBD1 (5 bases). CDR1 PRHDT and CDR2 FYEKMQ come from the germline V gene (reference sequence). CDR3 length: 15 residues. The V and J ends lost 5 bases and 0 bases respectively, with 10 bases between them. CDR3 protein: CASSPGFSTNEKLFF. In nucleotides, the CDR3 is TGTGCCAGCAGCCCAGGGTTCTCAACTAATGAAAAACTGTTTTTT.

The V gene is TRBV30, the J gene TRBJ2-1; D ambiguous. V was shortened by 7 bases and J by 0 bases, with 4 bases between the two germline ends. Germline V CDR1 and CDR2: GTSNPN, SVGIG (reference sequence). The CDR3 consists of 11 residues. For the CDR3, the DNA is TGTGCCTCGAGCTCCTACAATGAGCAGTTCTTC. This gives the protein CASSSYNEQFF.

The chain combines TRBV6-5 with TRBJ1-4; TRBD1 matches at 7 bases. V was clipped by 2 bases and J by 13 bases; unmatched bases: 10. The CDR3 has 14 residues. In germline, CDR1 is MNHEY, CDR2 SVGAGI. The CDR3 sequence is CASSYLRTGYPLFF. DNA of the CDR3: TGTGCCAGCAGTTACCTAAGGACAGGTTATCCACTGTTTTTT.

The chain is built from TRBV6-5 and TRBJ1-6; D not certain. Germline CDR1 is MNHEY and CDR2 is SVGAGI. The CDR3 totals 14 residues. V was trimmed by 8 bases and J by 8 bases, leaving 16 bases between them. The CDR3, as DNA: TGTGCCAGCCGGTTGGGATGGGTAGATTCACCCCTCCACTTT. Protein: CASRLGWVDSPLHF.

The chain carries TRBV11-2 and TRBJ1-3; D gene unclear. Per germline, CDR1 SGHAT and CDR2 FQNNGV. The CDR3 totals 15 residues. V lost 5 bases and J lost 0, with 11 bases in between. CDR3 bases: TGTGCCAGCAGCCAAATTCGATCCTCTGGAAACACCATATATTTT. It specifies CASSQIRSSGNTIYF.

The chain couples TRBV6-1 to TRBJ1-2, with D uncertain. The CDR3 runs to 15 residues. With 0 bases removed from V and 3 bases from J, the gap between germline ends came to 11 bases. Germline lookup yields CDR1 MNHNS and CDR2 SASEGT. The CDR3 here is CASSEASGSYYGYTF. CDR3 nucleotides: TGTGCCAGCAGTGAAGCATCGGGGTCTTACTATGGCTACACCTTC.

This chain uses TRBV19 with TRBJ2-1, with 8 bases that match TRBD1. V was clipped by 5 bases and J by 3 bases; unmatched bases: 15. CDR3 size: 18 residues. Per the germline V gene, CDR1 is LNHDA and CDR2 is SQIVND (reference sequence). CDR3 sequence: CASSVLQMTGARYNEQFF. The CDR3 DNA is TGTGCCAGTAGTGTCCTCCAAATGACAGGGGCCCGCTACAATGAGCAGTTCTTC.

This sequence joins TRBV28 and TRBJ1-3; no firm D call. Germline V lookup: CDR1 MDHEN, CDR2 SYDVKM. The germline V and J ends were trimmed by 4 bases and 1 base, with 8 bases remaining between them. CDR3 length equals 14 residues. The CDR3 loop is CASSYRASGNTIYF. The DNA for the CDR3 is TGTGCCAGCAGTTACCGGGCATCTGGAAACACCATATATTTT.

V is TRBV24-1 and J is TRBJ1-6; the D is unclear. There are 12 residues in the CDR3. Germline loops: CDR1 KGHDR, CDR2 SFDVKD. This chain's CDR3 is CGEDSGNSPLHF. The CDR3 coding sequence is TGTGGTGAGGACTCGGGAAATTCACCCCTCCACTTT.

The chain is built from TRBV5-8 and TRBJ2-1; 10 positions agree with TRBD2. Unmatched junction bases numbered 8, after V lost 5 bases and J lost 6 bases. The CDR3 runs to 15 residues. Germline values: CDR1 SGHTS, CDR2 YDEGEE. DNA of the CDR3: TGTGCCAGCAGACAGTCTAGCGGGGGCCGCAATGAGCAGTTCTTC. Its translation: CASRQSSGGRNEQFF.

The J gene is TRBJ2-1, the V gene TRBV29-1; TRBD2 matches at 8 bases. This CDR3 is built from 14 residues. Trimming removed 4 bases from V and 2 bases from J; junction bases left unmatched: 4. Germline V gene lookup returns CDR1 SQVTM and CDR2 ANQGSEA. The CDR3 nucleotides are TGCAGCGTTGGAGCGGGAGTTGCCTACAATGAGCAGTTCTTC. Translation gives CSVGAGVAYNEQFF.

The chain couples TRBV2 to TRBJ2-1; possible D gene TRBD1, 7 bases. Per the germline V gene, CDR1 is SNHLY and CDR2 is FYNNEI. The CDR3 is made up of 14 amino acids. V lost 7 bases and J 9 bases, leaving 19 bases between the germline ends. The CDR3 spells CASTSGTEGAEQFF. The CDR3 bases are TGTGCCAGCACCTCCGGGACTGAGGGGGCTGAGCAGTTCTTC.

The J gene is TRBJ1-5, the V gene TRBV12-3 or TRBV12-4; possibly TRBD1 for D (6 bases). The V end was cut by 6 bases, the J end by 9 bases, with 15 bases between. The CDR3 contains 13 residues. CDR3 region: CASRQGKDRPQHF. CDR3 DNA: TGTGCCAGCAGGCAGGGGAAAGATCGGCCCCAGCATTTT.

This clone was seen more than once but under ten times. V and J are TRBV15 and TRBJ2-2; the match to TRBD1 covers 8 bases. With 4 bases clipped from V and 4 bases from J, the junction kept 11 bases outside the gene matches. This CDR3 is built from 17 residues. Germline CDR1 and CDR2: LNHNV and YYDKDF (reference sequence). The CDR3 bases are TGTGCCACCAGCACAACGGACAGGGAGAGGAGCACCGGGGAGCTGTTTTTT. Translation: CATSTTDRERSTGELFF. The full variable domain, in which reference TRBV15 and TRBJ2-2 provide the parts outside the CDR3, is DAMVIQNPRYQVTQFGKPVTLSCSQTLNHNVMYWYQQKSSQAPKLLFHYYDKDFNNEADTPDNFQSRRPNTSFCFLDIRSPGLGDTAMYLCATSTTDRERSTGELFFGEGSRLTVL.

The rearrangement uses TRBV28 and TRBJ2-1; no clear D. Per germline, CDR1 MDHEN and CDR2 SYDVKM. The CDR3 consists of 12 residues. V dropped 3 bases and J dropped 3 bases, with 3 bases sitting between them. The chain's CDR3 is CASSFNYNEQFF. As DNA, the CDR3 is TGTGCCAGCAGTTTTAACTACAATGAGCAGTTCTTC. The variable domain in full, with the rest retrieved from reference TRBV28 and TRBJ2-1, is DVKVTQSSRYLVKRTGEKVFLECVQDMDHENMFWYRQDPGLGLRLIYFSYDVKMKEKGDIPEGYSVSREKKERFSLILESASTNQTSMYLCASSFNYNEQFFGPGTRLTVL.

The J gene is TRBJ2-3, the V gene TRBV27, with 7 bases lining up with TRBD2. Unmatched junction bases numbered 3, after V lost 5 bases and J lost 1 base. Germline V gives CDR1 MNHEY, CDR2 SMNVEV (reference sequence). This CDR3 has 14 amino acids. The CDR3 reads CASSRGLRTDTQYF. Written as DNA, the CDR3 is TGTGCCAGCAGTAGGGGACTACGCACAGATACGCAGTATTTT.

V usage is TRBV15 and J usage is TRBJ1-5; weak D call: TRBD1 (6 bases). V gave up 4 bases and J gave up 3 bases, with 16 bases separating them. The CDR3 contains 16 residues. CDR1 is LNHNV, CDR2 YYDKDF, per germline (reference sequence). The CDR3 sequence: CATSMGGLRVNQPQHF. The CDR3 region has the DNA TGTGCCACCAGCATGGGGGGGCTTCGGGTCAATCAGCCCCAGCATTTT.

The CDR3 here is CASSQGTGGALQTQYF. The CDR3, as DNA: TGTGCCAGCAGCCAAGGAACAGGGGGCGCGCTTCAGACCCAGTACTTC. The rearrangement joins TRBV4-2 to TRBJ2-5; 9 bases map to TRBD1. CDR1 and CDR2 (germline): LGHNA, YNFKEQ. V lost 1 base to trimming and J lost 6 bases; unmatched junction nucleotides: 9. The CDR3 totals 16 residues.

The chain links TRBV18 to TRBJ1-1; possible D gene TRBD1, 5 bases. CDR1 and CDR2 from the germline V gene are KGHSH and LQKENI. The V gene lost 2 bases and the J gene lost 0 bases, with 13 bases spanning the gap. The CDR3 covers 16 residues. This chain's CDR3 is CASSPGRGVMNTEAFF. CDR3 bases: TGTGCCAGCTCACCAGGGCGGGGCGTGATGAACACTGAAGCTTTCTTT.

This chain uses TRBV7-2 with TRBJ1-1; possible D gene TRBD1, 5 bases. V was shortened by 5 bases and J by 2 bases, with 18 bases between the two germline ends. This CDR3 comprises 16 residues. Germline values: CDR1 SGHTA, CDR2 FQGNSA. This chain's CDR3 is CASSTQGAASNTEAFF. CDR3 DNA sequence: TGTGCCAGCAGCACCCAGGGTGCCGCGTCTAACACTGAAGCTTTCTTT.

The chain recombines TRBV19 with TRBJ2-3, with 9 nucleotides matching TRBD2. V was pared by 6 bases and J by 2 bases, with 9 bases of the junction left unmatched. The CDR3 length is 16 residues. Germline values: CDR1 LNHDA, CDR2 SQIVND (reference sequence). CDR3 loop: CASSSFGGRATDTQYF. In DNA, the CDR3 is TGTGCCAGTAGCTCGTTCGGCGGGAGGGCCACAGATACGCAGTATTTT. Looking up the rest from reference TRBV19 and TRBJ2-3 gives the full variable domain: DGGITQSPKYLFRKEGQNVTLSCEQNLNHDAMYWYRQDPGQGLRLIYYSQIVNDFQKGDIAEGYSVSREKKESFPLTVTSAQKNPTAFYLCASSSFGGRATDTQYFGPGTRLTVL.

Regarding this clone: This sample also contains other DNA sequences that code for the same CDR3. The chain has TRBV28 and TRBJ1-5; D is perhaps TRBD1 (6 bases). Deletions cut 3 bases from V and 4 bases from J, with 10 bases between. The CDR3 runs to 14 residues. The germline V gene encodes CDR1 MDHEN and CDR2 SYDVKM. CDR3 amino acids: CASSLVRGNQPQHF. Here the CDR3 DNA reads TGTGCCAGCAGTTTGGTCAGGGGAAATCAGCCCCAGCATTTT.

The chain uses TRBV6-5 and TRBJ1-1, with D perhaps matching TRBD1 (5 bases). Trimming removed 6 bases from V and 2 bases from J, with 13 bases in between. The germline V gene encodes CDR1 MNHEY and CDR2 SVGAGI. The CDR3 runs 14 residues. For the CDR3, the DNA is TGTGCCAGCAGGTGGGCAGGGCCCAACACTGAAGCTTTCTTT. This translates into CASRWAGPNTEAFF.

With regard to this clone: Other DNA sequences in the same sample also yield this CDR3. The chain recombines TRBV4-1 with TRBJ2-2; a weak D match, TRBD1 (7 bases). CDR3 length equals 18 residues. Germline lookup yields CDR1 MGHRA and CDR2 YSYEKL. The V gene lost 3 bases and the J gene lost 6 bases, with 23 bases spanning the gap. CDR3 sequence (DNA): TGCGCCAGCAGCCATGATCGAGACAGGGAGGTATATGCCGGGGAGCTGTTTTTT. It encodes CASSHDRDREVYAGELFF.

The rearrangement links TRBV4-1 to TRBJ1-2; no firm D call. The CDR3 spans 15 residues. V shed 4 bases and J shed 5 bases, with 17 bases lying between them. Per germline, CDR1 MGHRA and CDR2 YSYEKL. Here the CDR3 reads CASSPAGIPGYGYTF. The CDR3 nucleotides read TGCGCCAGCAGCCCAGCCGGGATCCCCGGTTATGGCTACACCTTC.